What follows describes a single TCR beta chain. Germline values: CDR1 LNHDA, CDR2 SQIVND (reference sequence). The CDR3 extends over 18 amino acids. V trimming: 1 base; J trimming: 5 bases; junction bases outside the gene matches: 14. In the source study's methods: Reference gene primer amplification yielded estimated nucleated cell counts. Clones were read by immunoSEQ multiplex PCR, and TCRdb kept only the in-frame ones, dropping some. From that table come the V and J calls and clone size; the DNA was used to work out D and trimming. The profile covers about 130,000 clones, with roughly 86% appearing a single time and about 5.7% taken by the ten largest. The data belong to a study of blood T cell repertoires in COVID-19.

The source material was peripheral blood. The clonotype originates from a human donor in a cohort sampled during active COVID-19. The V and J genes are TRBV19 and TRBJ2-7, with TRBD2 matching 10 bases. The CDR3, as DNA: TGTGCCAGTAGTATAGGACGCGGAGCGGGAGGGCCTAGGAACGAGCAGTACTTC. The encoded protein is CASSIGRGAGGPRNEQYF.